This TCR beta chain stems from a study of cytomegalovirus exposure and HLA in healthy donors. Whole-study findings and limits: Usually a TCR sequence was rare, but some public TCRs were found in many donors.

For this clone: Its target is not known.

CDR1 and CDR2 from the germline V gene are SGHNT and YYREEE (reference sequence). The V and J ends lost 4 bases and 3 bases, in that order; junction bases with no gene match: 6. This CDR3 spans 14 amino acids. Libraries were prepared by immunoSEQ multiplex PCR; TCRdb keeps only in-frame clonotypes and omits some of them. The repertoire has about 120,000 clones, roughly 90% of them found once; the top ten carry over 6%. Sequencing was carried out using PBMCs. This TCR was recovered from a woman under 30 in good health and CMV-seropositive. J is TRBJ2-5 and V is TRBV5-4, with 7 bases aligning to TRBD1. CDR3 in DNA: TGTGCCAGCAGCCAGGGACAGAACAAAGAGACCCAGTACTTC. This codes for CASSQGQNKETQYF.